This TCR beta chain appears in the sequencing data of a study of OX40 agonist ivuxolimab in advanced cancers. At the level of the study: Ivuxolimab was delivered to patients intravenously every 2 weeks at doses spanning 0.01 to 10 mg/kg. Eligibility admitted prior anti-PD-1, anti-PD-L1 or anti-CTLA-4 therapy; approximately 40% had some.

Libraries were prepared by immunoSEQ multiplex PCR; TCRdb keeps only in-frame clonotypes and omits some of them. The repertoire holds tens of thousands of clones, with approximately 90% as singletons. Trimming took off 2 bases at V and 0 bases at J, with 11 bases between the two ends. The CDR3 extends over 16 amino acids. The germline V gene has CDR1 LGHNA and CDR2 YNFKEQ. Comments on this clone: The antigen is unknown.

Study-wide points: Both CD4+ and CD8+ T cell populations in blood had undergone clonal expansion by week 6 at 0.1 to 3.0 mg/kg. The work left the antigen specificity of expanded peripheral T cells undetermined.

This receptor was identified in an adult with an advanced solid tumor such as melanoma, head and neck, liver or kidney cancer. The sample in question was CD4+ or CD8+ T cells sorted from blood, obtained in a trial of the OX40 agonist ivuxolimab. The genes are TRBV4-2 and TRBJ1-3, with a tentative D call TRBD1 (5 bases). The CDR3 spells CASSQFRGSSGNTIYF. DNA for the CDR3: TGTGCCAGCAGCCAATTTCGGGGGAGCTCTGGAAACACCATATATTTT.